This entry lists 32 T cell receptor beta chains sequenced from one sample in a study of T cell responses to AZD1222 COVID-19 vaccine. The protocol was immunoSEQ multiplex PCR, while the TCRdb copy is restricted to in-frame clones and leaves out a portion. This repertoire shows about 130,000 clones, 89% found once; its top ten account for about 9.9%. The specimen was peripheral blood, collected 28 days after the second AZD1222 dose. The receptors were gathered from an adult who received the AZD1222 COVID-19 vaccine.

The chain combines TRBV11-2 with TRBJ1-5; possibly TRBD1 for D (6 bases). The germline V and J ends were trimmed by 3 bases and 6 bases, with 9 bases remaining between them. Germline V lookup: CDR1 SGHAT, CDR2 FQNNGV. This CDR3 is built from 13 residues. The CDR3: CASSFQGTQPQHF. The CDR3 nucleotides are TGTGCCAGCAGCTTCCAGGGGACTCAGCCCCAGCATTTT. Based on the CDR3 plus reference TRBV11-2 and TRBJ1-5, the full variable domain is EAGVAQSPRYKIIEKRQSVAFWCNPISGHATLYWYQQILGQGPKLLIQFQNNGVVDDSQLPKDRFSAERLKGVDSTLKIQPAKLEDSAVYLCASSFQGTQPQHFGDGTRLSIL.

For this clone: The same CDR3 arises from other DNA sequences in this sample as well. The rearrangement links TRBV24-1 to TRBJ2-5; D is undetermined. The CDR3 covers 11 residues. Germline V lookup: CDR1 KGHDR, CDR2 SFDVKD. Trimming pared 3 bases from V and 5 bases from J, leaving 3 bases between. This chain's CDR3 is CATSDGETQYF. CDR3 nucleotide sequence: TGTGCCACCAGTGATGGGGAGACCCAGTACTTC.

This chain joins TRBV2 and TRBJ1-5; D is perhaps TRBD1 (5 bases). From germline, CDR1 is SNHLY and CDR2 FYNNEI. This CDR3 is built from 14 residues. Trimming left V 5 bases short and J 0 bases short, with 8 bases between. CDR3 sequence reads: CASSSDISNQPQHF. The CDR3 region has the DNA TGTGCCAGCAGTTCGGACATTAGCAATCAGCCCCAGCATTTT.

For the CDR3, the DNA is TGTGCCAGCAGTGAAGGGGGGACTAGCGGGGCCGACACCGGGGAGCTGTTTTTT. Protein: CASSEGGTSGADTGELFF. The V gene is TRBV6-1, the J gene TRBJ2-2, with 13 bases matching TRBD2. This CDR3 is built from 18 residues. V lost 1 base, J lost 3 bases, and 5 bases stayed unmatched. Germline CDR1 MNHNS, CDR2 SASEGT.

The DNA for the CDR3 is TGCGCCAGCAGCCATCTGCTGAACACTGAAGCTTTCTTT. Amino acid sequence: CASSHLLNTEAFF. The chain combines TRBV4-3 with TRBJ1-1; D uncertain. V lost 3 bases and J lost 0, with 5 bases in between. The CDR3 consists of 13 residues. The germline gives CDR1 LGHNA, CDR2 YSLEER.

The CDR3 DNA sequence: TGTGCCAGCAGTCCCGGACTAGCCCAAGAGACCCAGTACTTC. It encodes CASSPGLAQETQYF. This chain links TRBV7-2 with TRBJ2-5, with 8 bases matching TRBD2. CDR3 length equals 14 residues. The germline gives CDR1 SGHTA, CDR2 FQGNSA. Trimming at V came to 6 bases and at J to 1 base, leaving 4 bases not matched to a gene.

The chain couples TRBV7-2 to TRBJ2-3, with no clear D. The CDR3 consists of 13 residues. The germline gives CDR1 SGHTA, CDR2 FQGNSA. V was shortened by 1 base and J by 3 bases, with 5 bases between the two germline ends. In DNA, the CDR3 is TGTGCCAGCAGCTTAGTCGGGACAGATACGCAGTATTTT. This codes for CASSLVGTDTQYF.

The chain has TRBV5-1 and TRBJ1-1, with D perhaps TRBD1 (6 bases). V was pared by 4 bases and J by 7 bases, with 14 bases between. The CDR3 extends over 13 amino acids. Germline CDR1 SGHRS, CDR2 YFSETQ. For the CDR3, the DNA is TGCGCCAGCAGCCCTCAGGGGATAAATGAAGCTTTCTTT. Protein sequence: CASSPQGINEAFF.

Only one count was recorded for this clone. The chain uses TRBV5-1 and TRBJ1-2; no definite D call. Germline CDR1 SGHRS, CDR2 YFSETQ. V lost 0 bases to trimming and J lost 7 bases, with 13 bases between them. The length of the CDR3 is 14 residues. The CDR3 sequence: CASSLAEGSGGYTF. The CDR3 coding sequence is TGCGCCAGCAGCTTGGCCGAGGGTAGCGGTGGCTACACCTTC.

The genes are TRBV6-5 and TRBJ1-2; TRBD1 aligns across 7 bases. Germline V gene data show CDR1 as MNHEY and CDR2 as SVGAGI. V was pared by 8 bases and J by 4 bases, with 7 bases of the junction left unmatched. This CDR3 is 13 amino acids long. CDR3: CASGGAGGYGYTF. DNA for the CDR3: TGTGCCAGCGGAGGGGCAGGGGGCTATGGCTACACCTTC.

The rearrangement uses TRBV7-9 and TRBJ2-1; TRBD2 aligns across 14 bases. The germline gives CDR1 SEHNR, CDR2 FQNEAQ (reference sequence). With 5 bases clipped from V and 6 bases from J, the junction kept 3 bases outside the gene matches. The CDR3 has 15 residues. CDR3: CASSPGTSGGNEQFF. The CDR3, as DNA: TGTGCCAGCAGCCCCGGGACTAGCGGGGGCAATGAGCAGTTCTTC.

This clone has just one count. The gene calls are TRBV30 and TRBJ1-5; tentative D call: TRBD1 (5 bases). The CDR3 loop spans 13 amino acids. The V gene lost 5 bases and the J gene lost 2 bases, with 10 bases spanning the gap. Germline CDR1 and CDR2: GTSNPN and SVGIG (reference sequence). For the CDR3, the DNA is TGTGCCTGGGATAGAGGGGGCAATCAGCCCCAGCATTTT. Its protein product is CAWDRGGNQPQHF.

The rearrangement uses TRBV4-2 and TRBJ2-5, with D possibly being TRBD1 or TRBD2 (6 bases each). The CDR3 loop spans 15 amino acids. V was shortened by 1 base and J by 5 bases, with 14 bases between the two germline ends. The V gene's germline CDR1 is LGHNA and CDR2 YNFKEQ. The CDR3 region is CASSQGRGGGETQYF. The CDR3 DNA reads TGTGCCAGCAGCCAAGGTAGAGGGGGAGGCGAGACCCAGTACTTC.

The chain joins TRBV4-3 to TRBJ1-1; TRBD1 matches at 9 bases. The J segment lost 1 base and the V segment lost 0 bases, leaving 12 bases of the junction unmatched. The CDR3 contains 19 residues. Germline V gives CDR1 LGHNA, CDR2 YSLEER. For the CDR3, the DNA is TGCGCCAGCAGCCAAGATCAGAACAGGGGGCGCATGGAGAACACTGAAGCTTTCTTT. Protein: CASSQDQNRGRMENTEAFF.

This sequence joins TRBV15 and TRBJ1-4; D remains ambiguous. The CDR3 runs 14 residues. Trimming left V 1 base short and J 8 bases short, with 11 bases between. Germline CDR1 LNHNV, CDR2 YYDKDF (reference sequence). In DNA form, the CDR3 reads TGTGCCACCAGCAGAGGTGGAGCGGGGGAAAAACTGTTTTTT. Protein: CATSRGGAGEKLFF. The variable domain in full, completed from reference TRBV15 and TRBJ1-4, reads DAMVIQNPRYQVTQFGKPVTLSCSQTLNHNVMYWYQQKSSQAPKLLFHYYDKDFNNEADTPDNFQSRRPNTSFCFLDIRSPGLGDTAMYLCATSRGGAGEKLFFGSGTQLSVL.

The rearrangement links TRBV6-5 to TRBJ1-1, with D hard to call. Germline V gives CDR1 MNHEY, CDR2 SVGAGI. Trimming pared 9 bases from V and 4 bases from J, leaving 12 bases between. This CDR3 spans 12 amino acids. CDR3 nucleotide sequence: TGTGCCAGGTTGGACGGAGCCACTGAAGCTTTCTTT. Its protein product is CARLDGATEAFF.

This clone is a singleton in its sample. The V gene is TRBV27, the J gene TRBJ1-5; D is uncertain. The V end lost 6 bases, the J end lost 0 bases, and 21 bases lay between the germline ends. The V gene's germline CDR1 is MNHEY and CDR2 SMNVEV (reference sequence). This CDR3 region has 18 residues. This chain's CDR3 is CASRPLLSRRDSNQPQHF. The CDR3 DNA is TGTGCCAGCAGACCCCTCCTCTCTAGAAGGGATAGCAATCAGCCCCAGCATTTT.

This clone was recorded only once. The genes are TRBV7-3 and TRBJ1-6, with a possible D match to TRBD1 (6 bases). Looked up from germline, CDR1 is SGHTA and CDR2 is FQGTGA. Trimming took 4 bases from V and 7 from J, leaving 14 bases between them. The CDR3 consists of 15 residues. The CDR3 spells CASSSRAGVNSPLHF. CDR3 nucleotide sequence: TGTGCCAGCAGCTCCCGGGCAGGGGTGAATTCACCCCTCCACTTT.

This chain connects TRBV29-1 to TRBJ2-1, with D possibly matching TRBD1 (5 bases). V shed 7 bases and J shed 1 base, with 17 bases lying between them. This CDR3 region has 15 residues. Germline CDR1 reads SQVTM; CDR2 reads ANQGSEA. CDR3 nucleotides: TGCAGCGCCGAAAGGGCTTACAGGTCCTACAATGAGCAGTTCTTC. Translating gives CSAERAYRSYNEQFF.

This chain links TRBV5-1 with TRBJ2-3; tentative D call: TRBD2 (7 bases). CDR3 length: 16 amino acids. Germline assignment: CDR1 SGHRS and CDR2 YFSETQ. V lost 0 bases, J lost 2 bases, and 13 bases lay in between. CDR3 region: CASSLVAGASTDTQYF. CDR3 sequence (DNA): TGCGCCAGCAGCTTGGTCGCGGGGGCTTCCACAGATACGCAGTATTTT.

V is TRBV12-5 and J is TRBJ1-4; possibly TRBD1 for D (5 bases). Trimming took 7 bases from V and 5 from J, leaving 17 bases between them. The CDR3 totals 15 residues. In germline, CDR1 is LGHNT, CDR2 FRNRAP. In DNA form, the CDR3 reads TGTGCTAGTGCCAACCCGGGGACCGGGAATGAAAAACTGTTTTTT. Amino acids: CASANPGTGNEKLFF. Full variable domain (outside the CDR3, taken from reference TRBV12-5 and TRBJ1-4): DARVTQTPRHKVTEMGQEVTMRCQPILGHNTVFWYRQTMMQGLELLAYFRNRAPLDDSGMPKDRFSAEMPDATLATLKIQPSEPRDSAVYFCASANPGTGNEKLFFGSGTQLSVL.

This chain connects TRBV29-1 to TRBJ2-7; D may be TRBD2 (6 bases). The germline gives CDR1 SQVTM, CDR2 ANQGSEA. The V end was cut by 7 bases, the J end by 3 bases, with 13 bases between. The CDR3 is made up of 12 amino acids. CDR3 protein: CSAGVGGYEQYF. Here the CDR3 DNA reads TGCAGCGCTGGGGTGGGAGGCTACGAGCAGTACTTC.

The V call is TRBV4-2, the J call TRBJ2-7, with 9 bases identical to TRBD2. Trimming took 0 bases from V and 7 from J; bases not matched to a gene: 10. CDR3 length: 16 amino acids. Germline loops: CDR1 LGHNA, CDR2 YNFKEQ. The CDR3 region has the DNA TGTGCCAGCAGCCAAGAGAGCGGGGGGCCACTACGGGAGCAGTACTTC. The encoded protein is CASSQESGGPLREQYF.

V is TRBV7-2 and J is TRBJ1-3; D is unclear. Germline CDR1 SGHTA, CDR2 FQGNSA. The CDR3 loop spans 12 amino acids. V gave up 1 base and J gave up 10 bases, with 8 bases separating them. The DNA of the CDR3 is TGTGCCAGCAGCTTAGGACTAGGAACCATATATTTT. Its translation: CASSLGLGTIYF.

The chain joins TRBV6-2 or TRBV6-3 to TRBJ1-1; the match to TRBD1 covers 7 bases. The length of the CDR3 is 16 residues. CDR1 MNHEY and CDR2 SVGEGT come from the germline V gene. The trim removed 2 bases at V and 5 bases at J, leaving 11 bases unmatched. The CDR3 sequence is CASSYLSDRMGTEAFF. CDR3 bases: TGTGCCAGCAGTTACCTTTCGGACAGGATGGGGACTGAAGCTTTCTTT.

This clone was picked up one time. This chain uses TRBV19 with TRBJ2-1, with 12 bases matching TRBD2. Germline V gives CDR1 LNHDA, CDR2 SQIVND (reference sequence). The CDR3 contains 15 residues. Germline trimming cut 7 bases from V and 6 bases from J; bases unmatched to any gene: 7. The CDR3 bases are TGTGCCAGTAATTATCTAGCGGGAGGGGTCAATGAGCAGTTCTTC. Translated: CASNYLAGGVNEQFF.

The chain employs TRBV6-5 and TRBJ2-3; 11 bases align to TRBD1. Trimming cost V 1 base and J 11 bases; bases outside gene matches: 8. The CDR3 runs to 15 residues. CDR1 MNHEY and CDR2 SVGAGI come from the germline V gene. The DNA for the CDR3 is TGTGCCAGCAGTTACTTCAGGACAGGGGGCGAGGGGCAGTATTTT. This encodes CASSYFRTGGEGQYF.

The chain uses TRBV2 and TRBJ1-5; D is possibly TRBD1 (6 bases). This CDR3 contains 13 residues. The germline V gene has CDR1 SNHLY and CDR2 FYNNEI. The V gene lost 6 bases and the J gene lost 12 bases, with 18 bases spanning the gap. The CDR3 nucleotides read TGTGCCAGCAGCCCCGAGACAGGAGGTATCCAGCATTTT. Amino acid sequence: CASSPETGGIQHF. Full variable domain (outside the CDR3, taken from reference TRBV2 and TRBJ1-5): EPEVTQTPSHQVTQMGQEVILRCVPISNHLYFYWYRQILGQKVEFLVSFYNNEISEKSEIFDDQFSVERPDGSNFTLKIRSTKLEDSAMYFCASSPETGGIQHFGDGTRLSIL.

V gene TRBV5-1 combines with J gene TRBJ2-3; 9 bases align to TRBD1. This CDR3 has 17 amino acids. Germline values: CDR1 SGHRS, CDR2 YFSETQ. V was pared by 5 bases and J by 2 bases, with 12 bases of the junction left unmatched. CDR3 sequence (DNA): TGCGCCAGCAGGCCCCCCCCCGGACAGGGGAACACAGATACGCAGTATTTT. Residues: CASRPPPGQGNTDTQYF. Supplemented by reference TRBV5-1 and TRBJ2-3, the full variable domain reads KAGVTQTPRYLIKTRGQQVTLSCSPISGHRSVSWYQQTPGQGLQFLFEYFSETQRNKGNFPGRFSGRQFSNSRSEMNVSTLELGDSALYLCASRPPPGQGNTDTQYFGPGTRLTVL.

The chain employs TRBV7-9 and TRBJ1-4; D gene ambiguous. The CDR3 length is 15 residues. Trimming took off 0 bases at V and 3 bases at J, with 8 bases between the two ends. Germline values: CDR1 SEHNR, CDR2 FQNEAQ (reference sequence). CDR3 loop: CASSLAAGSNEKLFF. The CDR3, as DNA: TGTGCCAGCAGCTTAGCGGCCGGCTCTAATGAAAAACTGTTTTTT.

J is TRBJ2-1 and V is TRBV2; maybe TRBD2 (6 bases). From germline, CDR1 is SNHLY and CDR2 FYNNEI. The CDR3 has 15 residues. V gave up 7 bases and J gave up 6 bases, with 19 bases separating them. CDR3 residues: CASTPTSGGANEQFF. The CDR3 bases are TGTGCCAGCACCCCGACTAGTGGAGGGGCCAATGAGCAGTTCTTC.

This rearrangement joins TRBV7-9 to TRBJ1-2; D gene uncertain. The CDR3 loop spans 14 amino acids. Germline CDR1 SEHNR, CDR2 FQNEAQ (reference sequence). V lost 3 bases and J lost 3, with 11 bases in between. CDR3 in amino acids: CASSFGGSDYGYTF. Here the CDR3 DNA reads TGTGCCAGCAGCTTCGGCGGGTCTGACTATGGCTACACCTTC. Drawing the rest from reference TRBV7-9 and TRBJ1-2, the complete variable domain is DTGVSQNPRHKITKRGQNVTFRCDPISEHNRLYWYRQTLGQGPEFLTYFQNEAQLEKSRLLSDRFSAERPKGSFSTLEIQRTEQGDSAMYLCASSFGGSDYGYTFGSGTRLTVV.